The TCR beta chain under discussion was sequenced for a study of chemoradiotherapy in HPV16-positive cancers. Sequencing was performed with immunoSEQ multiplex PCR; in TCRdb, only in-frame clones are kept and a portion is missing. Among about 2,000 clones listed, roughly 84% were seen once. The study, taken as a whole, reports: HPV-specific T cells were functionally defined from only a couple of HPV16-positive patients.

The V gene lost 2 bases and the J gene lost 4 bases, with 9 bases spanning the gap. The CDR3 sequence is 14 residues long. Per germline, CDR1 SEHNR and CDR2 FQNEAQ (reference sequence). The table lists this clone with a few counts. Antigen: not known. The clonotype was recovered from a human donor with HPV-associated anogenital cancer. This material consisted of tumor tissue, taken from a patient who underwent chemoradiotherapy. The gene calls are TRBV7-9 and TRBJ1-5; no reliable D call. Here the CDR3 reads CASSLMGENQPQHF. CDR3 nucleotides: TGTGCCAGCAGCTTAATGGGAGAGAATCAGCCCCAGCATTTT.